Below, 12 T cell receptor beta chains from the same sample are listed, as sequenced in a study of CD8+CD57+ T cells in acquired aplastic anemia. Genomic DNA, the template, was used for profiling of the TCR beta VDJ and CDR3. From the reads, TCRdb called clonotypes with MiXCR, one entry per CDR3 protein. The data show 180,000 or so distinct CDR3 sequences, roughly 65% seen once. The sequenced patients had an expansion of CD8+CD57+ cells seen by flow cytometry. Specimen: sorted CD4+, CD8+, or CD8+CD57+ T cells (not recorded which) from PBMCs. These receptors were obtained from a human donor with aplastic anemia.

Details on this clonotype: Given a much more abundant clone one base away, this may be a read error. V and J are TRBV2 and TRBJ2-7, with unresolved D. CDR3 length: 13 amino acids. The germline V gene has CDR1 SNHLY and CDR2 FYNNEI. CDR3 loop: CASSLRRSYERYF. The CDR3, as DNA: TGTGCCAGCAGTTTAAGGCGCTCCTACGAGCGGTACTTC.

This clonotype was found many times. The chain employs TRBV27 and TRBJ2-7; 8 nucleotides agree with TRBD1. V lost 6 bases, J lost 2 bases, and 6 bases stayed unmatched. Germline CDR1 is MNHEY and CDR2 is SMNVEV (reference sequence). This CDR3 has 14 amino acids. CDR3 region: CASRMTGDPYEQYF. CDR3 in DNA: TGTGCCAGCAGGATGACAGGGGATCCCTACGAGCAGTACTTC.

CDR3 amino acids: CASNNRDRDSPLHF. The DNA of the CDR3 is TGTGCCAGCAACAACCGGGACAGGGACTCACCCCTCCACTTT. This rearrangement joins TRBV7-9 to TRBJ1-6; 9 bases map to TRBD1. This CDR3 contains 14 residues. CDR1 and CDR2 (germline): SEHNR, FQNEAQ (reference sequence). V lost 7 bases, J lost 10 bases, and 8 bases stayed unmatched.

V and J are TRBV19 and TRBJ1-2; D perhaps matches TRBD1 (6 bases). V was shortened by 6 bases and J by 3 bases, with 14 bases between the two germline ends. Germline V CDR1 and CDR2: LNHDA, SQIVND (reference sequence). CDR3 size: 14 residues. The CDR3 DNA follows: TGTGCCAGTAGGGAGGGGGATTTGGACTATGGCTACACCTTC. Its protein is CASREGDLDYGYTF.

This clonotype has just one count. The junction does not match germline at one end; this may be a read error. The rearrangement joins TRBV25-1 to TRBJ1-3, with a possible D match to TRBD1 (5 bases). The CDR3 totals 14 residues. The germline gives CDR1 MGHDK, CDR2 SYGVNS. CDR3 amino acids: CASTGGISGNTIYF. CDR3 nucleotide sequence: TGTGCCAGCACGGGGGGAATCTCTGGGAACACCATATATTTT.

On this clonotype: At one boundary the junction diverges from the germline segment, which might be a read error. The chain has TRBV2 and TRBJ2-7; perhaps TRBD2 as D (6 bases). The length of the CDR3 is 14 residues. CDR1 and CDR2 from the germline V gene are SNHLY and FYNNEI. CDR3 in amino acids: CASSLYGQGGEQHF. The CDR3 nucleotides read TGTGCCAGCAGTTTATACGGTCAGGGAGGTGAGCAGCACTTC.

V gene TRBV20-1 combines with J gene TRBJ1-6; no clear D gene. Trimming removed 1 base at V and 3 bases at J, with 19 bases between. The CDR3 has 18 amino acids. Germline CDR1 and CDR2: DFQATT and SNEGSKA (reference sequence). CDR3 sequence: CSARVWGFYLNYNSPLHF. The CDR3 nucleotides are TGCAGTGCTAGAGTTTGGGGTTTCTACCTTAACTATAATTCACCCCTCCACTTT.

The chain recombines TRBV19 with TRBJ1-2; D unclear. Germline V gives CDR1 LNHDA, CDR2 SQIVND (reference sequence). This CDR3 is 16 amino acids long. Trimming left V 4 bases short and J 10 bases short, with 25 bases between. CDR3 residues: CASSTTSDGLDRAYTF. CDR3 coding DNA: TGTGCCAGTAGTACCACTTCGGACGGTTTAGACCGGGCCTACACCTTC. Full variable domain (outside the CDR3, taken from reference TRBV19 and TRBJ1-2): DGGITQSPKYLFRKEGQNVTLSCEQNLNHDAMYWYRQDPGQGLRLIYYSQIVNDFQKGDIAEGYSVSREKKESFPLTVTSAQKNPTAFYLCASSTTSDGLDRAYTFGSGTRLTVV.

V and J are TRBV7-8 and TRBJ2-7; possible D gene TRBD1, 5 bases. The length of the CDR3 is 14 residues. CDR1 and CDR2 from the germline V gene are SGHVS and FQNEAQ. V lost 1 base and J 7 bases, leaving 14 bases between the germline ends. Written as DNA, the CDR3 is TGTGCCAGCAGCTTAGGCATCCTCGGACAAGAGCAGTACTTC. Its translation is CASSLGILGQEQYF. Variable domain in full (rest from reference TRBV7-8 and TRBJ2-7): GAGVSQSPRYKVAKRGQDVALRCDPISGHVSLFWYQQALGQGPEFLTYFQNEAQLDKSGLPSDRFFAERPEGSVSTLKIQRTQQEDSAVYLCASSLGILGQEQYFGPGTRLTVT.

On this clonotype itself: It may be a read error: a sequence one base away is much more abundant. This chain connects TRBV4-1 to TRBJ1-1; 8 nucleotides agree with TRBD1. The germline V gene encodes CDR1 MGHRA and CDR2 YSYEKL. This CDR3 has 16 residues. CDR3 loop: CASSQEGQGAWTAAFF. The CDR3 DNA reads TGCGCCAGCAGCCAAGAAGGTCAGGGGGCTTGGACTGCAGCTTTCTTT.

The chain couples TRBV24-1 to TRBJ2-7; 7 nucleotides align to TRBD1. The CDR3 is 13 residues long. V shed 10 bases, J shed 6 bases, and the junction held 11 bases outside the gene matches. Germline assignment: CDR1 KGHDR and CDR2 SFDVKD. CDR3 in DNA: TGTGCCACGCCGCCGACAGGGTGTCGCGAGCAGTACTTC. Its protein is CATPPTGCREQYF.

On this clonotype itself: A junction end diverges from the germline sequence, so it may reflect a read error. The chain combines TRBV24-1 with TRBJ2-6; 7 nucleotides align to TRBD1. Germline CDR1 reads KGHDR; CDR2 reads SFDVKD. CDR3 size: 14 residues. Here the CDR3 reads CASSYSKTGRTEAF. As DNA, the CDR3 is TGTGCCAGCAGTTACTCGAAGACAGGGCGGACTGAAGCTTTC.